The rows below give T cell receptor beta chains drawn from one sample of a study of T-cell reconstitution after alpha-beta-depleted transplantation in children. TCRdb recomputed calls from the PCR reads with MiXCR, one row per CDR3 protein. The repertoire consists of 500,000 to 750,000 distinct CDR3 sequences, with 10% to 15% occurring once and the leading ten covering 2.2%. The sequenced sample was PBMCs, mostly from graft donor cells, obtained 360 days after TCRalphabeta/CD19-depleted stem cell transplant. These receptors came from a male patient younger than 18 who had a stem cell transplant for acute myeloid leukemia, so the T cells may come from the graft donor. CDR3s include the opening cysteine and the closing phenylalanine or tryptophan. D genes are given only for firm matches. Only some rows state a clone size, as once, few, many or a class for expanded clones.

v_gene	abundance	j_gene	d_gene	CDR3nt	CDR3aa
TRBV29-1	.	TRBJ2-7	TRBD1	TGCAGCGTTGAAGATTTGCCAGGGGGCGAGGAGTACTTC	CSVEDLPGGEEYF
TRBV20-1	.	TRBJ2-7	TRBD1	TGCAGTGCTTCCGGACAGGGGAGCTCCTACGAGCAGTACTTC	CSASGQGSSYEQYF
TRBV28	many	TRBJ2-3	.	TGTGCCAGCAGTCCTGAACACTATACGCAGTATTTT	CASSPEHYTQYF
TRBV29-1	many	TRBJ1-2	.	TGCAGCGTTGAGAGGATGGGCAGGGTCTTCTATGGCTACACCTTC	CSVERMGRVFYGYTF
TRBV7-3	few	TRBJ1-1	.	TGTGCCAGCAGCTTAACAGGCAGGCTGAACACTGAAGCTTTCTTT	CASSLTGRLNTEAFF
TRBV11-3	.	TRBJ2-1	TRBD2	TGTGCCAGCAGCCCCCATACTAGCGGGAGTTGGTATGAGCAGTTCTTC	CASSPHTSGSWYEQFF
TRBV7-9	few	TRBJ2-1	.	TGTGCCAGCAGCTGGAGTCATTCCTACAATGAGCAGTTCTTC	CASSWSHSYNEQFF
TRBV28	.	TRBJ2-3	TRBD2	TGTGCCAGCAGTTCCCCAGGTAGCGGGAAAACAGATACGCAGTATTTT	CASSSPGSGKTDTQYF
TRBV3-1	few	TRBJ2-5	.	TGTGCCAGCAAGGAGGTCATACCGGGACAACACAAAGAGACCCAGTACTTC	CASKEVIPGQHKETQYF
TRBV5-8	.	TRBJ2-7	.	TGTGCCAGCAGCTTTAAACTCTCGGACACCTCGTACGAGCAGTACTTC	CASSFKLSDTSYEQYF
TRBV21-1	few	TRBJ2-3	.	TGTGCCAGCAGCAAAGACGCACGGGACTTTTCTAGCACAGATACGCAGTATTTT	CASSKDARDFSSTDTQYF
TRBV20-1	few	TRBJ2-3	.	TGCAGTGCTAGAGATGCGGTGTCTAGCACAGATACGCAGTATTTT	CSARDAVSSTDTQYF
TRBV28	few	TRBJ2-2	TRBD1	TGTGCCAGCAGTCCTGGGGACAGGGGGCTTGCCGGGGAGCTGTTTTTT	CASSPGDRGLAGELFF
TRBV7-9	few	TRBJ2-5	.	TGTGCCAGCACCCCCCAATCGTGGGAGAGGGAGACCCAGTACTTC	CASTPQSWERETQYF
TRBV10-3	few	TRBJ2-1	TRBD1	TGTGCCATCAGTGAGTCGGTGACAGGGGCTGACAATGAGCAGTTCTTC	CAISESVTGADNEQFF
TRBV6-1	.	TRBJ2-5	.	TGTGCCAGCAGCTCCCCAGGGGACCAGCCTTGGTACTTC	CASSSPGDQPWYF
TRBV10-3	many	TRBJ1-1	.	TGTGCCATCAAATTCGCGGGGGGCCAACAGAACACTGAAGCTTTCTTT	CAIKFAGGQQNTEAFF
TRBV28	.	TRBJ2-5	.	TGTGCCAGCAGTGCGGACGGCAACCAAGAGACCCAGTACTTC	CASSADGNQETQYF
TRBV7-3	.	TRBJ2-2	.	TGTGCCAGCAGCTTAAACGTCGGGGAGCTGTTTTTT	CASSLNVGELFF
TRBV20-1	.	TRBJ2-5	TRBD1	TGCAGTGCTCCCCCCCAGGGGGTTTCCCAAGAGACCCAGTACTTC	CSAPPQGVSQETQYF
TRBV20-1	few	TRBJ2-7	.	TGCAGGGCTAGAGGGGGACCCTCCCCTCAGACCTACGAGCAGTACTTC	CRARGGPSPQTYEQYF
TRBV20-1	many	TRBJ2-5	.	TGCAGTGCTAGAGTAACAGGCCAAGAGACCCAGTACTTC	CSARVTGQETQYF
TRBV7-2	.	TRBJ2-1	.	TGTGCCAGCAGCAATAGGGGGTCCTACAATGAGCAGTTCTTC	CASSNRGSYNEQFF
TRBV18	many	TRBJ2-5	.	TGTGCCAGCTCAGGACAGATCCAAGAGACCCAGTACTTC	CASSGQIQETQYF
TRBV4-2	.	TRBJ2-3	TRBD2	TGTGCCAGCAGCCAAGTCAATAGACCCCTAGCGGGCACAGATACGCAGTATTTT	CASSQVNRPLAGTDTQYF
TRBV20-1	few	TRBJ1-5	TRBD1	TGCAGTGCAACAAGGGCGACAGGGGCCACGCCCCAGCATTTT	CSATRATGATPQHF
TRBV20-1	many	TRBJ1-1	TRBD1	TGCAGTGCTAGTGAGGACAGGCCGAACACTGAAGCTTTCTTT	CSASEDRPNTEAFF
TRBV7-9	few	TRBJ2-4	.	TGTGCCAGCAGCTTCGACCGGTGGATTCAGTACTTC	CASSFDRWIQYF
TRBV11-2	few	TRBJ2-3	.	TGTGCCAGCAGCCATCGAGCGCAGTATTTT	CASSHRAQYF
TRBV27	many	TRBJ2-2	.	TGTGCCAGCAGTTTTACAGGAGACACCGGGGAGCTGTTTTTT	CASSFTGDTGELFF
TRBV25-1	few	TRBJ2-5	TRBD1	TGTGCCAGCAGTTGGACAGGGAAGGAGACCCAGTACTTC	CASSWTGKETQYF